The 8 T cell receptor beta chains below were found in one sample sequenced in a study of blood T cell repertoires in COVID-19. Profiled with immunoSEQ multiplex PCR; TCRdb holds only in-frame clones, not every one. Of about 140,000 clones listed, roughly 84% are singletons. Sequenced input: peripheral blood. The source is a young man with COVID-19, enrolled during active disease.

The gene calls are TRBV27 and TRBJ2-1; TRBD1 matches 7 bases. Losses at the gene ends were 2 bases for V and 7 bases for J; bases not matched to a gene: 2. Per the germline V gene, CDR1 is MNHEY and CDR2 is SMNVEV (reference sequence). CDR3 length: 13 amino acids. CDR3 DNA: TGTGCCAGCAGTTTAATACAGGGGAATGAGCAGTTCTTC. It encodes CASSLIQGNEQFF.

The chain has TRBV11-1 and TRBJ2-3, with D possibly being TRBD1 (6 bases). The CDR3 runs to 15 residues. In germline, CDR1 is SGHAT, CDR2 FQDESV (reference sequence). Deletions cut 1 base from V and 1 base from J, with 9 bases between. The CDR3 sequence is CASSLGRTGTDTQYF. CDR3 bases: TGTGCCAGCAGCTTAGGGAGGACAGGCACAGATACGCAGTATTTT.

This clone turned up a few times. The chain combines TRBV7-9 with TRBJ2-1; TRBD2 agrees at 12 bases. Per the germline V gene, CDR1 is SEHNR and CDR2 is FQNEAQ (reference sequence). V dropped 5 bases and J dropped 9; count of bases not matched to a gene: 8. The CDR3 has 15 amino acids. Here the CDR3 DNA reads TGTGCCAGCAGCCCGCGGACTAGCGGGAAGGGTGAGCAGTTCTTC. It translates to CASSPRTSGKGEQFF.

This sequence joins TRBV3-1 (or the pseudogene TRBV3-2) and TRBJ2-3; TRBD2 matches 9 bases. After removal of 2 bases from V and 4 bases from J, the junction contained 7 bases not matched to a gene. CDR1 is LGHDT and CDR2 is YNNKEL in the germline V gene (reference sequence). The CDR3 loop spans 16 amino acids. CDR3 DNA sequence: TGTGCCAGCAGCCAAAGGGCTAGCGGGACCCCAGATACGCAGTATTTT. Its translation: CASSQRASGTPDTQYF.

The V call is TRBV30, the J call TRBJ1-2, with D perhaps matching TRBD1 (6 bases). Trimming left V 2 bases short and J 6 bases short, with 13 bases between. The CDR3 sequence is 13 residues long. Germline V CDR1 and CDR2: GTSNPN, SVGIG (reference sequence). The CDR3 loop is CAWSPTGKDGYTF. CDR3 DNA: TGTGCCTGGAGTCCAACAGGGAAGGATGGCTACACCTTC.

This sequence joins TRBV10-3 and TRBJ1-5; unclear D gene. This CDR3 comprises 13 residues. The V gene's germline CDR1 is ENHRY and CDR2 SYGVKD. V was pared by 2 bases and J by 1 base, with 3 bases between. CDR3 DNA: TGTGCCATCAGTGAGGGCAGCAATCAGCCCCAGCATTTT. This sequence encodes CAISEGSNQPQHF.

With regard to this clone: At one end the junction does not follow the germline gene, possibly because of a read error. CDR3 loop: CASSPGTGYGQYF. The CDR3, as DNA: TGTGCCAGCAGCCCAGGGACAGGATACGGGCAGTACTTC. This chain uses TRBV5-6 with TRBJ2-7, with TRBD1 matching 8 bases. Germline V lookup: CDR1 SGHDT, CDR2 YYEEEE. The CDR3 has 13 residues.

The chain employs TRBV3-1 (or the pseudogene TRBV3-2) and TRBJ1-1; 11 bases agree with TRBD1. J was trimmed by 4 bases and V by 1 base; bases with no gene match: 5. Germline-derived CDR1 and CDR2 are LGHDT and YNNKEL (reference sequence). The CDR3 is 16 amino acids. The CDR3 loop is CASSQARTGGGTEAFF. Here the CDR3 DNA reads TGTGCCAGCAGCCAAGCCCGGACAGGGGGCGGCACTGAAGCTTTCTTT.